One and the same sample provided the 5 T cell receptor beta chains below, sequenced in a study of blood T cells in healthy people across ages (dated by TCRdb to 2015 to 2017). Library method: 5' RACE. Sequencer: Illumina HiSeq 2500. A second PCR of about 7 to 12 cycles was run with a J-beta primer mix and a sample-barcoded 5' primer. TCRdb trimmed the raw reads at Q25, called clones with MiXCR and kept productive beta chains. Merged by CDR3 protein, the rows form single entries marked with the most common genes and DNA. Within this sample are fewer than 600,000 distinct CDR3 sequences, with roughly a quarter of them counted one time only. The top ten clones comprise roughly 3.5% of the sample. These sequences were also reported in another study, on T cells of mothers and their children.

Input material: blood. The source of these receptors is a boy aged 2 to 9 in good health.

The rearrangement joins TRBV5-1 to TRBJ2-5; unclear D gene. CDR3 size: 13 residues. Germline V lookup: CDR1 SGHRS, CDR2 YFSETQ. Trimming took 0 bases from V and 11 from J, leaving 14 bases between them. For the CDR3, the DNA is TGCGCCAGCAGCTTGGGGCCAGAAGGAAGTCAGTACTTC. Protein sequence: CASSLGPEGSQYF.

The V call is TRBV18, the J call TRBJ2-1; 12 nucleotides align to TRBD2. CDR3 size: 17 residues. V lost 1 base, J lost 9 bases, and 10 bases stayed unmatched. In germline, CDR1 is KGHSH, CDR2 LQKENI. This CDR3 reads CASSPQGLAGGPSEQFF. The DNA for the CDR3 is TGTGCCAGCTCACCACAGGGTCTAGCGGGAGGGCCGAGTGAGCAGTTCTTC.

The V gene is TRBV5-1, the J gene TRBJ2-1, with 8 positions matching TRBD2. The J call may be mistaken, given a closer DNA end match to TRBJ2-7. Germline CDR1 SGHRS, CDR2 YFSETQ. The CDR3 length is 14 residues. CDR3 sequence: CASSLALTSDEQYF. CDR3 sequence (DNA): TGCGCCAGCAGCTTGGCCCTGACTAGCGACGAGCAGTACTTC.

The V gene is TRBV5-1, the J gene TRBJ1-6; D is unresolved. Germline CDR1 SGHRS, CDR2 YFSETQ. The CDR3 covers 13 residues. Between the trimmed V and J ends, which lost 1 base and 7 bases, there was a span of 6 bases. In DNA form, the CDR3 reads TGCGCCAGCAGCTTGAAAGAAAATTCACCCCTCCACTTT. Translation: CASSLKENSPLHF.

This chain joins TRBV5-5 and TRBJ2-5; 9 nucleotides match TRBD2. Near its end, the DNA agrees better with TRBJ2-1, so the J call may be wrong. CDR1 is SGHKS and CDR2 is YYEKEE in the germline V gene (reference sequence). The CDR3 has 18 residues. The CDR3 loop is CASSRLSGSYIPHNEQFF. CDR3 bases: TGTGCCAGCAGCCGACTTAGCGGGAGCTATATTCCCCACAATGAGCAGTTCTTC.